Listed below are T cell receptor beta chains from one sample, sequenced in a study of T cells after yellow fever vaccination. TCRdb passed the 5' RACE reads through MiXCR, listing each CDR3 protein once. The data show 450,000 to 550,000 distinct CDR3 sequences, around a fifth seen once. This sample comprised PBMCs, obtained roughly 20 days after the first yellow fever vaccination. The source of these receptors is a man aged 18 to 29 who received the YFV17D yellow fever vaccine. Both conserved end residues are trimmed from each CDR3. A D gene is named only where the DNA matches it firmly.

CDR3 length	J gene	V gene	D gene	CDR3 protein
11	TRBJ1-4	TRBV4-2	NA	ASSGQSNEKLF
14	TRBJ2-1	TRBV29-1	NA	SVEDGGGDSYNEQF
15	TRBJ1-6	TRBV6-1	NA	ASSERFMGSYNSPLH
12	TRBJ1-2	TRBV24-1	NA	ATSDLTVNYGYT
12	TRBJ2-3	TRBV19	TRBD2	ASTLAGGPDTQY
11	TRBJ1-1	TRBV7-2	NA	ASSLSFFTEAF
14	TRBJ2-2	TRBV4-3	NA	ASSQEAGVVTGELF
12	TRBJ1-1	TRBV19	NA	ASSEVWGNTEAF
11	TRBJ2-3	TRBV20-1	NA	SATGGSTDTQY
9	TRBJ2-3	TRBV28	NA	ASSFLYTQY
12	TRBJ2-5	TRBV29-1	NA	SVEANGYQETQY
15	TRBJ2-7	TRBV27	NA	ASIEIGRGKYTYEQY
10	TRBJ2-7	TRBV20-1	NA	SARGVTYEQY
11	TRBJ2-5	TRBV20-1	NA	SARDGGKETQY
13	TRBJ2-1	TRBV5-1	NA	ASRGNRELYNEQF
16	TRBJ2-5	TRBV18	TRBD2	ASSPWRTSGGNQETQY
13	TRBJ2-1	TRBV20-1	TRBD1	SATQDRGLVDEQF
13	TRBJ2-5	TRBV18	TRBD1	ASEVGTGYQETQY
13	TRBJ2-6	TRBV2	NA	ASSVWVSGANVLT
12	TRBJ1-2	TRBV20-1	NA	SAFRREGGDGYT
12	TRBJ2-1	TRBV7-2	NA	ASSIGHNNNEQF
16	TRBJ2-2	TRBV9	NA	ASSVVLEMIPNTGELF